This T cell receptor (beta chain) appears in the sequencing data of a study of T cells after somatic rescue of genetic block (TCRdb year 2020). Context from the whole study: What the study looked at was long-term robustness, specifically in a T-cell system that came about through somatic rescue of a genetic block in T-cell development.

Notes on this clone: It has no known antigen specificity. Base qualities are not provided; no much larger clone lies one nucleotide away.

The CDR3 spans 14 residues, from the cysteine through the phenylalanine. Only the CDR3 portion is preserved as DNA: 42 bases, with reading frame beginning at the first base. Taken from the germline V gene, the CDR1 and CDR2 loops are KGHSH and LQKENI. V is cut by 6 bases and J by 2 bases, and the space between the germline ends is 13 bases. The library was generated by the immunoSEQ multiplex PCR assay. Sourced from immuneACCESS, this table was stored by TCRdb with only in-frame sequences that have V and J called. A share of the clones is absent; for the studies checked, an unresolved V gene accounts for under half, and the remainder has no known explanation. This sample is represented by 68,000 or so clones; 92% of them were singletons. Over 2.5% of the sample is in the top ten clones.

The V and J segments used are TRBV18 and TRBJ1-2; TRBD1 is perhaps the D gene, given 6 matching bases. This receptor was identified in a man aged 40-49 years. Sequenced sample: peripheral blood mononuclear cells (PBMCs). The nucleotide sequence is TGTGCCAGCTCTCCAACAGGGCCGAACTATGGCTACACCTTC. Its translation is CASSPTGPNYGYTF.